This T cell receptor (beta chain) was observed in a study of T cell changes during pregnancy in multiple sclerosis. From germline, CDR1 is KGHSH and CDR2 LQKENI. The CDR3 runs to 14 residues. Trimming took 4 bases from V and 7 from J, leaving 14 bases between them. TCRdb's copy holds only in-frame clones and misses some; the assay was immunoSEQ multiplex PCR. The sample carries some 87,000 clones, roughly nine tenths recorded once. This sequence originates from a female donor with multiple sclerosis, enrolled in a pregnancy study. This specimen consisted of CD4+ T cells from peripheral blood mononuclear cells, obtained before pregnancy. The chain joins TRBV18 to TRBJ1-5; the D gene is possibly TRBD1 (6 bases). The CDR3: CASSQDRLSQPQHF. As DNA, the CDR3 is TGTGCCAGCTCACAAGACAGGTTGAGCCAGCCCCAGCATTTT. The variable domain in full, with the rest retrieved from reference TRBV18 and TRBJ1-5, is NAGVMQNPRHLVRRRGQEARLRCSPMKGHSHVYWYRQLPEEGLKFMVYLQKENIIDESGMPKERFSAEFPKEGPSILRIQQVVRGDSAAYFCASSQDRLSQPQHFGDGTRLSIL.